This paragraph covers one T cell receptor beta chain sequence. Clones were sequenced by immunoSEQ multiplex PCR, and TCRdb holds only the in-frame ones, with some missing. Of about 93,000 clones listed, 91% are singletons. This specimen comes from a study of T cell changes during pregnancy in multiple sclerosis. Germline CDR1 SGHAT, CDR2 FQNNGV. This CDR3 region has 15 residues. V lost 1 base and J lost 8; bases outside the gene matches: 7. The material was peripheral blood, obtained after pregnancy. This sequence originates from a female donor in good health, enrolled as a control in a pregnancy study. The rearrangement uses TRBV11-2 and TRBJ2-1, with 8 bases lining up with TRBD2. CDR3: CASSLVGGGVDEQFF. Here the CDR3 DNA reads TGTGCCAGCAGCTTAGTCGGGGGGGGCGTCGATGAGCAGTTCTTC.